This T cell receptor beta chain comes out of a study of blood T cell repertoires in COVID-19. Looking at the study overall: From the United States, Italy and Spain came samples of acute and convalescent COVID-19. PBMCs, B-cell-depleted T cells, or T cells were the source of the cDNA or gDNA that made up the material.

V was cut by 3 bases and J by 5 bases, with 13 bases left in between. Per germline, CDR1 GTSNPN and CDR2 SVGIG (reference sequence). The CDR3 has 14 residues. In the authors' workflow: Reference gene primers were amplified, and this amplification served to estimate nucleated cell counts. Assay: immunoSEQ multiplex PCR; the TCRdb copy retains only in-frame clones and omits some. Clone size and V and J calls were adopted from that table, with D and trimming inferred from the DNA. The repertoire consists of about 50,000 clones, with approximately 85% occurring once and the leading ten covering less than 6.5%.

This receptor was taken from a man in his 60s with acute or convalescent COVID-19. Sequenced material: peripheral blood. This sequence joins TRBV30 and TRBJ2-2; TRBD2 is a possible D gene (5 bases). The CDR3: CAWRPGFRTGELFF. The DNA for the CDR3 is TGTGCCTGGAGGCCGGGGTTCAGGACCGGGGAGCTGTTTTTT.